Listed below are T cell receptor beta chains from one sample, sequenced in a study of blood T cell repertoires in COVID-19. Profiling relied on immunoSEQ multiplex PCR, and the TCRdb table lists in-frame clones only, not all of them. The sample carries approximately 22,000 clones, approximately 88% recorded once. Sequenced: peripheral blood. The receptor set was obtained from a human donor in a cohort sampled during active COVID-19. Both conserved end residues are part of each CDR3. Fields, in order: clone size, J gene, V gene, D gene, CDR3 protein, CDR3 DNA. A D gene is named only where the DNA matches it firmly. Only part of the rows carry a size: once, few, many, or a class if the clone is expanded.

NA,TRBJ1-5,TRBV9,TRBD1,CASSPGGKGNQPQHF,TGTGCCAGCAGCCCAGGGGGCAAAGGCAATCAGCCCCAGCATTTT
NA,TRBJ2-2,TRBV6-5,NA,CASRIAKNTGELFF,TGTGCCAGCAGGATAGCGAAGAACACCGGGGAGCTGTTTTTT
NA,TRBJ1-5,TRBV2,NA,CASAKDGGNQPQHF,TGTGCCAGCGCGAAGGACGGGGGGAATCAGCCCCAGCATTTT
NA,TRBJ2-3,TRBV18,TRBD2,CASSPRPSGSTDTQYF,TGTGCCAGCTCACCACGGCCTAGCGGTTCCACAGATACGCAGTATTTT
NA,TRBJ2-6,TRBV27,TRBD1,CASSFGTGGQGAGANVLTF,TGTGCCAGCAGTTTTGGGACGGGGGGACAGGGGGCTGGGGCCAACGTCCTGACTTTC
NA,TRBJ2-1,TRBV11-1,NA,CASSLDSNEQFF,TGTGCCAGCAGCTTAGACAGCAATGAGCAGTTCTTC
NA,TRBJ1-5,TRBV19,TRBD1,CASDTGTGGRQPQHF,TGTGCCAGTGATACCGGGACAGGGGGCAGACAGCCCCAGCATTTT
NA,TRBJ1-3,TRBV9,NA,CASSLGEGRIYF,TGTGCCAGCAGCCTCGGGGAGGGACGCATATATTTT
NA,TRBJ1-3,TRBV5-4,NA,CASSLDRGSGNTIYF,TGTGCCAGCAGCTTGGATCGGGGATCTGGAAACACCATATATTTT
NA,TRBJ1-3,TRBV30,NA,CAWSAGDTIYF,TGTGCCTGGAGCGCCGGGGACACCATATATTTT
NA,TRBJ1-2,TRBV30,NA,CAWSSSNYGYTF,TGTGCCTGGAGTTCCTCTAACTATGGCTACACCTTC
NA,TRBJ2-3,TRBV3-1/TRBV3-2,TRBD1,CASSQETGATDTQYF,TGTGCCAGCAGCCAAGAAACAGGGGCCACAGATACGCAGTATTTT
NA,TRBJ2-3,TRBV28,NA,CASSLWGSSTDTQYF,TGTGCCAGCAGTTTATGGGGCAGTAGCACAGATACGCAGTATTTT
once,TRBJ2-7,TRBV2,NA,CASSEFSSNEQYF,TGTGCCAGCAGTGAGTTCTCGAGCAACGAGCAGTACTTC
NA,TRBJ2-7,TRBV11-2,NA,CASSLVGYEQYF,TGTGCCAGCAGCTTAGTCGGGTACGAGCAGTACTTC
once,TRBJ1-1,TRBV5-6,TRBD1,CASSPIQTGGYTEAFF,TGTGCCAGCAGCCCAATCCAGACAGGGGGCTACACTGAAGCTTTCTTT
once,TRBJ2-6,TRBV14,NA,CDTRGAGVFPGANVLTF,TGTGACACCAGAGGGGCAGGGGTGTTTCCTGGGGCCAACGTCCTGACTTTC
NA,TRBJ2-3,TRBV5-1,NA,CASSLSTDTQYF,TGCGCCAGCAGCCTAAGCACAGATACGCAGTATTTT
few,TRBJ1-6,TRBV6-2/TRBV6-3,NA,CASSYSVGGHSPLHF,TGTGCCAGCAGTTACTCGGTCGGGGGGCATTCACCCCTCCACTTT
NA,TRBJ2-1,TRBV11-1,NA,CASSLIRVDEQFF,TGTGCCAGCAGCCTGATCCGGGTGGATGAGCAGTTCTTC
NA,TRBJ2-7,TRBV21-1,NA,CASSKGGTPRSYEQYF,TGTGCCAGCAGCAAAGGGGGGACTCCGAGGTCCTACGAGCAGTACTTC
NA,TRBJ1-1,TRBV28,TRBD1,CASSLEDRENTEAFF,TGTGCCAGCAGTTTAGAGGACAGGGAGAACACTGAAGCTTTCTTT
NA,TRBJ1-5,TRBV19,NA,CASSKGRADVNQPQHF,TGTGCCAGTAGCAAGGGGAGGGCTGATGTCAATCAGCCCCAGCATTTT
once,TRBJ2-5,TRBV19,NA,CASSSDFQETQYF,TGTGCCAGTAGTTCGGACTTCCAAGAGACCCAGTACTTC
NA,TRBJ2-7,TRBV5-1,TRBD2,CASSSPTSRHSYEQYF,TGCGCCAGCAGCTCCCCGACTAGCCGCCACTCCTACGAGCAGTACTTC
NA,TRBJ2-3,TRBV7-3,NA,CASSRTGGSGTDTQYF,TGTGCCAGCAGCAGGACCGGGGGATCCGGCACAGATACGCAGTATTTT
NA,TRBJ1-2,TRBV6-6,NA,CASSYGAGVNYGYTF,TGTGCCAGCAGTTACGGGGCAGGGGTAAACTATGGCTACACCTTC
NA,TRBJ1-1,TRBV5-1,NA,CASSLGALDTEAFF,TGCGCCAGCAGCTTGGGGGCGCTGGACACTGAAGCTTTCTTT
NA,TRBJ1-1,TRBV3-1/TRBV3-2,NA,CASSQDRWNTEAFF,TGTGCCAGCAGCCAAGATCGGTGGAACACTGAAGCTTTCTTT
NA,TRBJ2-5,TRBV28,NA,CASSLQGGGTQYF,TGTGCCAGCAGTTTACAGGGGGGAGGGACCCAGTACTTC
NA,TRBJ2-7,TRBV25-1,NA,CASRADFSYEQYF,TGTGCCAGCAGGGCGGACTTCTCCTACGAGCAGTACTTC
NA,TRBJ2-7,TRBV18,NA,CASSSSYEQYF,TGTGCCAGCTCGTCATCCTACGAGCAGTACTTC
NA,TRBJ1-5,TRBV2,NA,CASMAGSGQPQHF,TGTGCCAGCATGGCGGGGTCGGGTCAGCCCCAGCATTTT
NA,TRBJ2-7,TRBV7-7,TRBD1,CASSVRQGEPYEQYF,TGTGCTAGCAGCGTGAGACAGGGGGAACCCTACGAGCAGTACTTC
NA,TRBJ2-7,TRBV2,NA,CASTPRAPTYEQYF,TGTGCCAGCACCCCCAGGGCCCCTACCTACGAGCAGTACTTC
few,TRBJ1-3,TRBV27,TRBD1,CASSATGVGGNTIYF,TGTGCCAGCAGCGCCACAGGGGTCGGTGGAAACACCATATATTTT
once,TRBJ2-3,TRBV3-1/TRBV3-2,TRBD2,CASSPDQGAGGLHLF,TGTGCCAGCAGCCCAGACCAGGGAGCGGGAGGGCTGCATCTTTTT
NA,TRBJ2-5,TRBV28,NA,CASSLGPGSETQYF,TGTGCCAGCAGTTTAGGTCCGGGGTCGGAGACCCAGTACTTC
NA,TRBJ2-5,TRBV13,TRBD2,CASSSKILAGVETQYF,TGTGCCAGCAGCTCAAAGATACTAGCGGGAGTAGAGACCCAGTACTTC
NA,TRBJ1-5,TRBV28,TRBD1,CASSMGQANQPQHF,TGTGCCAGCAGTATGGGACAGGCAAATCAGCCCCAGCATTTT
NA,TRBJ1-1,TRBV19,NA,CASSSSGDTARAFF,TGTGCCAGTAGTTCCTCAGGGGACACGGCCCGGGCTTTCTTT
NA,TRBJ1-1,TRBV28,NA,CASSLWDRMNTEAFF,TGTGCCAGCAGTTTATGGGACAGAATGAACACTGAAGCTTTCTTT
NA,TRBJ1-1,TRBV6-5,TRBD1,CATSIQGRNTEAFF,TGTGCCACCTCGATACAGGGGCGGAACACTGAAGCTTTCTTT
NA,TRBJ2-3,TRBV7-9,TRBD1,CASSPNRPLQGMGDTQYF,TGTGCCAGCAGCCCAAACCGACCCTTACAGGGGATGGGAGATACGCAGTATTTT
NA,TRBJ2-7,TRBV27,TRBD2,CASSLRGGSGGYEQYF,TGTGCCAGCAGTTTAAGGGGAGGGAGCGGAGGCTACGAGCAGTACTTC
NA,TRBJ2-7,TRBV20-1,NA,CSADFSHEQYF,TGCAGTGCTGACTTTTCCCACGAGCAGTACTTC
NA,TRBJ2-7,TRBV5-4,NA,CASSFSGTKAYEQYF,TGTGCCAGCAGCTTCTCCGGGACAAAGGCCTACGAGCAGTACTTC
NA,TRBJ2-7,TRBV5-1,TRBD1,CASSPGQEGVYEQYF,TGCGCCAGCAGCCCCGGACAGGAAGGGGTCTACGAGCAGTACTTC